These T cell receptor beta chains were read from a single sample in a study of blood T cell repertoires in COVID-19. Data came from immunoSEQ multiplex PCR; TCRdb stores just in-frame clones and leaves some out. The sample holds 55,000 to 80,000 clones, 70% to 90% seen once. Sequences were obtained from peripheral blood. The receptors were sampled from a human donor in a cohort sampled during active COVID-19. Both conserved end residues are part of each CDR3. D genes are given only for firm matches. Some rows have no size entry. The others give once, few or many, or a class for an expanded clone.

-	TRBV14	17	TRBD1	TRBJ2-3	CASSQSLQGAGTDTQYF	TGTGCCAGCAGCCAATCCCTGCAGGGGGCTGGGACAGATACGCAGTATTTT
-	TRBV19	16	TRBD1	TRBJ2-7	CASSTTGTGKPYEQYF	TGTGCCAGTAGTACCACCGGGACAGGGAAACCATACGAGCAGTACTTC
-	TRBV27	10	-	TRBJ2-5	CASGRETQYF	TGTGCCAGCGGCAGGGAGACCCAGTACTTC
-	TRBV9	14	TRBD1	TRBJ1-5	CASSVGDRGPPLHF	TGTGCCAGCAGCGTCGGGGACAGGGGCCCGCCTCTGCATTTT
-	TRBV7-9	14	TRBD2	TRBJ2-1	CASILPAGGDEQFF	TGTGCCAGCATCCTCCCGGCGGGGGGAGATGAGCAGTTCTTC
once	TRBV18	15	TRBD1	TRBJ2-7	CASSPGQGGPYEQYF	TGTGCCAGCTCACCCGGACAGGGGGGGCCCTACGAGCAGTACTTC
-	TRBV2	20	TRBD2	TRBJ2-1	CASSEFVSSGGIKSYNEQFF	TGTGCCAGCAGTGAGTTCGTGTCCAGCGGGGGAATAAAATCCTACAATGAGCAGTTCTTC
-	TRBV27	16	-	TRBJ1-5	CASSLSSRDSNQPQHF	TGTGCCAGCAGTTTATCATCCAGGGATAGCAATCAGCCCCAGCATTTT
-	TRBV7-2	14	-	TRBJ1-1	CASSLTLVETEAFF	TGTGCCAGCAGCCTTACACTGGTGGAGACTGAAGCTTTCTTT
-	TRBV5-1	16	-	TRBJ2-5	CASSLRGGSGKETQYF	TGCGCCAGCAGCTTGCGTGGGGGGTCTGGTAAAGAGACCCAGTACTTC
few	TRBV30	15	TRBD1	TRBJ1-5	CAWSVRGTGVQPQHF	TGTGCCTGGAGTGTAAGGGGGACAGGGGTCCAGCCCCAGCATTTT
once	TRBV20-1	13	TRBD1	TRBJ1-2	CSASVGTGDGYTF	TGCAGTGCTAGTGTCGGGACAGGGGATGGCTACACCTTC
-	TRBV5-1	16	TRBD1	TRBJ2-2	CASTPKDRGRVGELFF	TGCGCCAGCACCCCGAAAGACAGGGGGCGGGTCGGGGAGCTGTTTTTT
-	TRBV5-4	17	TRBD1	TRBJ1-5	CASSLGPGQGNLKPQHF	TGTGCCAGCAGCTTGGGCCCTGGACAGGGCAATTTGAAGCCCCAGCATTTT
once	TRBV30	14	TRBD1	TRBJ2-6	CALGQGAGANVLTF	TGTGCCTTAGGACAGGGGGCTGGGGCCAACGTCCTGACTTTC
-	TRBV19	13	-	TRBJ1-6	CASSIGPISPLHF	TGTGCCAGTAGTATTGGCCCGATCTCACCCCTCCACTTT
-	TRBV7-2	18	-	TRBJ1-3	CASSLSTGRAYSGNTIYF	TGTGCCAGCAGCTTATCGACCGGCAGGGCCTACTCTGGAAACACCATATATTTT
-	TRBV9	16	TRBD1	TRBJ1-2	CASSALWTGFNYGYTF	TGTGCCAGCAGCGCGCTATGGACAGGGTTTAACTATGGCTACACCTTC
-	TRBV6-4	16	-	TRBJ1-1	CASSDSGWRSITEAFF	TGTGCCAGCAGTGACTCAGGGTGGAGGTCGATCACTGAAGCTTTCTTT
-	TRBV9	16	TRBD2	TRBJ2-3	CASSVESSGVTDTQYF	TGTGCCAGCAGCGTAGAGTCTAGCGGGGTCACAGATACGCAGTATTTT
-	TRBV19	13	-	TRBJ1-4	CASRGPANEKLFF	TGTGCCAGTAGGGGGCCGGCTAATGAAAAACTGTTTTTT
-	TRBV30	16	TRBD1	TRBJ1-1	CAWRAGTGIMNTEAFF	TGTGCCTGGAGAGCCGGGACAGGGATTATGAACACTGAAGCTTTCTTT
once	TRBV28	13	-	TRBJ1-2	CASSQQGPYGYTF	TGTGCCAGCAGCCAACAGGGCCCCTATGGCTACACCTTC
-	TRBV2	16	TRBD1	TRBJ2-2	CASSEGTGVNTGELFF	TGTGCCAGCAGTGAAGGGACAGGGGTGAACACCGGGGAGCTGTTTTTT
-	TRBV5-4	16	TRBD1	TRBJ2-3	CASSPVVAGGADTQYF	TGTGCCAGCAGCCCTGTGGTGGCAGGGGGCGCAGATACGCAGTATTTT
-	TRBV5-3	16	TRBD1	TRBJ1-5	CARSPTGGYSNQPQHF	TGTGCCAGAAGCCCGACAGGGGGCTATAGCAATCAGCCCCAGCATTTT
-	TRBV29-1	12	-	TRBJ1-1	CSVDDRPEEAFF	TGCAGCGTCGATGACAGACCGGAGGAAGCTTTCTTT
once	TRBV14	15	-	TRBJ1-2	CASSQAGRETYGYTF	TGTGCCAGCAGCCAAGCAGGGAGGGAGACCTATGGCTACACCTTC
few	TRBV6-5	16	TRBD2	TRBJ2-2	CASSYLRGGHTGELFF	TGTGCCAGCAGTTACTTGCGGGGGGGCCACACCGGGGAGCTGTTTTTT
-	TRBV19	13	-	TRBJ1-6	CASSAGDRSPLHF	TGTGCCAGTAGTGCAGGGGATCGTTCACCCCTCCACTTT
-	TRBV7-2	17	-	TRBJ2-7	CASSPAGTLTTSYEQYF	TGTGCCAGCAGCCCAGCCGGGACACTAACCACCTCCTACGAGCAGTACTTC
-	TRBV7-8	16	-	TRBJ1-4	CASSSRQDRSNEKLFF	TGTGCCAGCAGCTCCAGACAGGATAGGTCAAATGAAAAACTGTTTTTT
-	TRBV28	14	-	TRBJ1-5	CASSPGQLNQPQHF	TGTGCCAGCAGCCCTGGACAGCTCAATCAGCCCCAGCATTTT
-	TRBV30	15	TRBD1	TRBJ1-6	CAWTGGSSYNSPLHF	TGTGCCTGGACAGGGGGAAGCTCCTATAATTCACCCCTCCACTTT
-	TRBV28	14	-	TRBJ1-1	CASSLDSPNTEAFF	TGTGCCAGCAGCCTCGACAGCCCGAACACTGAAGCTTTCTTT
-	TRBV9	15	-	TRBJ1-5	CASSLGLNSNQPQHF	TGTGCCAGCAGCCTCGGACTTAATAGCAATCAGCCCCAGCATTTT
-	TRBV11-2	14	-	TRBJ2-1	CASSLLRSYNEQFF	TGTGCCAGCAGCTTACTTCGCTCCTACAATGAGCAGTTCTTC
-	TRBV5-1	14	TRBD2	TRBJ2-7	CASTSGGGPGEQYF	TGCGCCAGCACCAGCGGGGGGGGGCCGGGCGAGCAGTACTTC
-	TRBV5-4	16	TRBD2	TRBJ2-5	CASSSSGLPYQETQYF	TGTGCCAGCAGCAGTAGCGGGCTGCCGTACCAAGAGACCCAGTACTTC
-	TRBV24-1	16	TRBD2	TRBJ2-3	CATSDPKRGSTDTQYF	TGTGCCACCAGTGACCCGAAGCGGGGCAGCACAGATACGCAGTATTTT
-	TRBV23-1	16	-	TRBJ1-5	CASSQIIGQGNSYQHF	TGCGCCAGCAGTCAAATTATCGGACAAGGAAACAGCTACCAGCATTTT
-	TRBV2	13	TRBD1	TRBJ1-6	CASWGQGNSPLHF	TGTGCCAGCTGGGGACAGGGTAATTCACCCCTCCACTTT
-	TRBV19	13	TRBD2	TRBJ2-5	CASSGTSRETQYF	TGTGCCAGTTCCGGGACTAGTAGGGAGACCCAGTACTTC
once	TRBV6-2/TRBV6-3	16	TRBD1	TRBJ1-1	CASSYGPGGRNTEAFF	TGTGCCAGCAGTTACGGTCCAGGGGGCCGAAACACTGAAGCTTTCTTT
-	TRBV18	14	-	TRBJ1-1	CASSLDSIRPEAFF	TGTGCCAGCTCACTCGACAGTATCCGCCCTGAAGCTTTCTTT
-	TRBV7-6	16	TRBD2	TRBJ2-2	CASSRPGTSGTGELFF	TGTGCCAGCAGCCGTCCCGGGACTAGCGGGACCGGGGAGCTGTTTTTT
-	TRBV24-1	16	TRBD1	TRBJ2-2	CATSGVGTGNTGELFF	TGTGCCACCAGTGGCGTGGGGACAGGGAACACCGGGGAGCTGTTTTTT
-	TRBV2	11	TRBD1	TRBJ1-1	CAGTDREKAFF	TGTGCCGGGACGGACAGGGAAAAAGCTTTCTTT
-	TRBV30	13	-	TRBJ2-7	CAWRDDRTYEQYF	TGTGCCTGGAGGGACGACAGAACCTACGAGCAGTACTTC
-	TRBV5-1	14	-	TRBJ1-2	CASSLVIEGAGYTF	TGCGCCAGCAGCTTGGTAATTGAGGGAGCTGGCTACACCTTC
few	TRBV20-1	16	TRBD2	TRBJ2-1	CSASDVSGGIYNEQFF	TGCAGTGCTAGTGACGTTAGCGGGGGGATCTACAATGAGCAGTTCTTC
few	TRBV19	13	-	TRBJ1-2	CASSPNPGGGYTF	TGTGCCAGTAGCCCAAACCCAGGAGGGGGCTACACCTTC